This T cell receptor beta chain was captured by sequencing in a study of blood T cell repertoires in COVID-19. The CDR3 covers 15 residues. V trimming: 7 bases; J trimming: 4 bases; junction bases outside the gene matches: 6. The germline CDR1 and CDR2 sequences are SGHRS and YFSETQ. Per the original data handling: Using reference gene primer amplification, nucleated cell counts were estimated. This table comes from immunoSEQ multiplex PCR, and its TCRdb copy is limited to in-frame clones, with some not included. The V and J calls and clone size come from that table; D and trimming were worked out from the DNA. This table has under 250,000 clones, roughly three quarters appearing once. This clone appeared a few times.

This clonotype was obtained from a middle-aged woman with COVID-19, enrolled during active disease. The V call is TRBV5-1, the J call TRBJ2-5; 14 nucleotides align to TRBD2. Material: peripheral blood. CDR3: CASGVGLAGGETQYF. CDR3 coding DNA: TGCGCCAGCGGCGTAGGACTAGCGGGAGGAGAGACCCAGTACTTC.